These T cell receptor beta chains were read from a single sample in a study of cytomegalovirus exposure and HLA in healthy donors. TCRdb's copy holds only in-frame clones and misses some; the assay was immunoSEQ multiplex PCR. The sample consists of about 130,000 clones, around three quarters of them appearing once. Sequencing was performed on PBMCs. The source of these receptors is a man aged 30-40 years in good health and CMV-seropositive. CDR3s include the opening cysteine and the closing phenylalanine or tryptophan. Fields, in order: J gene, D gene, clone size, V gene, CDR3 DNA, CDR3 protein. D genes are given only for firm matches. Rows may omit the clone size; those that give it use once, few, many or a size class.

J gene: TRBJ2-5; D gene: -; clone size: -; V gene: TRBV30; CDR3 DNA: TGTGCCTGTACGACATCCACAGGGTACCAAGAGACCCAGTACTTC; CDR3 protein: CACTTSTGYQETQYF
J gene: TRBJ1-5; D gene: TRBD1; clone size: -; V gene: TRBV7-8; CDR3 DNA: TGTGCCAGCAGCTTACGGGACAGGAAAAATCAGCCCCAGCATTTT; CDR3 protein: CASSLRDRKNQPQHF
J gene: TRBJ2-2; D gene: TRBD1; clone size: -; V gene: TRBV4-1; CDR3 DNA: TGCGCCAGCAGCCAGCGAGAAACGGGACAGGGGAAAACCGGGGAGCTGTTTTTT; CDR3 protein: CASSQRETGQGKTGELFF
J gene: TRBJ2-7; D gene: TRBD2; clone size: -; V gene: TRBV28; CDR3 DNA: TGTGCCAGCAGCAAATTAGCGGGGGTCCCCGAGCAGTACTTC; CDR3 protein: CASSKLAGVPEQYF
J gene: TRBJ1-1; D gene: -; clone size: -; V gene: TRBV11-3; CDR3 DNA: TGTGCCAGCAGCTTAGGGACAATTACTGAAGCTTTCTTT; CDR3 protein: CASSLGTITEAFF
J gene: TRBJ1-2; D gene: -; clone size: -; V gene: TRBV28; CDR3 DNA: TGTGCCGGCAGTTTATTTGAACAGGGCCCTGGGTACACCTTC; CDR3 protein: CAGSLFEQGPGYTF
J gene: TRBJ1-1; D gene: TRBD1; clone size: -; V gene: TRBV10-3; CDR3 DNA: TGTGCCATCAGTCCCGGGACAGGGGACACTGAAGCTTTCTTT; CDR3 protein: CAISPGTGDTEAFF
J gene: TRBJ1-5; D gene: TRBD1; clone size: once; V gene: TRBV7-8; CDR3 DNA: TGTGCCAGCAGCCAATACAGAGGGACAGGGGGAACCCAGCATTTT; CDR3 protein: CASSQYRGTGGTQHF
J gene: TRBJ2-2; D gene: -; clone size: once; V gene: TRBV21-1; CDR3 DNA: TGTGCCAGCAGCCGCGGGGGGGGCACCGGGGAGCTGTTTTTT; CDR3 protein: CASSRGGGTGELFF
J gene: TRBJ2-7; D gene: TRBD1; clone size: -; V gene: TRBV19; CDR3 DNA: TGTGCCAGTAGTGGGACAGGTGGACCCTACGAGCAGTACTTC; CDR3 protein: CASSGTGGPYEQYF
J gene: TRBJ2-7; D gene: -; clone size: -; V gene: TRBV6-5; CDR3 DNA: TGTGCCAGCAGAGACCCGGGACATGGGCACGAGCAGTACTTC; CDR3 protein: CASRDPGHGHEQYF
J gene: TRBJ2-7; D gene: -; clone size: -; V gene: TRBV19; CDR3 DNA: TGTGCCAGTAGTATCGCGGGGACGAGCTCCTACGAGCAGTACTTC; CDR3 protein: CASSIAGTSSYEQYF
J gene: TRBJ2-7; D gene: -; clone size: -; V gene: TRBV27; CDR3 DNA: TGTGCCAGCAGTCTCCGGGACACCTACTACGAGCAGTACTTC; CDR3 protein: CASSLRDTYYEQYF
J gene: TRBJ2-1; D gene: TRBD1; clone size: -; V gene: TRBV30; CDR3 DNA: TGTGCCTGGGCAACCGGGACAGGCTACAATGAGCAGTTCTTC; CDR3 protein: CAWATGTGYNEQFF
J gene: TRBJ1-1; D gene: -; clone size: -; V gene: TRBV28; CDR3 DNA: TGTGCCAGCAGTTTCCGGAGGGGTTTGGGGAACACTGAAGCTTTCTTT; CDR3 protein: CASSFRRGLGNTEAFF
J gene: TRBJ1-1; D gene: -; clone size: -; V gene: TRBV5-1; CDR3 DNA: TGCGCCAGCAGCTTATTGGACAGCGATGAAGCTTTCTTT; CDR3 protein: CASSLLDSDEAFF
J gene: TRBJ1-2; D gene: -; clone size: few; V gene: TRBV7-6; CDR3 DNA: TGTGCCAGCAGCTTACTGTCAGGATCCTATGGCTACACCTTC; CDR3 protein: CASSLLSGSYGYTF
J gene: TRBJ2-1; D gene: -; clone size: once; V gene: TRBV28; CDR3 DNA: TGTGCCAGCACCTCCGATGTTAGGAGGGGCGGCCGGTACAATGAGCAGTTCTTC; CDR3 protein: CASTSDVRRGGRYNEQFF
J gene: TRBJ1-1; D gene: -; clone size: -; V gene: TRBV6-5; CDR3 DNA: TGTGCCAGCAGTTACGTCGGGGTCCGAACTGAAGCTTTCTTT; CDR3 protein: CASSYVGVRTEAFF
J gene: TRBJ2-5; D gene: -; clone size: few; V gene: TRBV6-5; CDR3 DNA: TGTGCCAGCAGTTACTCGGCAGGGTCTCTGGAGACCCAGTACTTC; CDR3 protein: CASSYSAGSLETQYF
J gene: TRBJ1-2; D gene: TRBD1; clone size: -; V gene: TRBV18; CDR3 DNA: TGTGCCAGCTCACCACTCTGGGGCGGGGACAGAGATCTTTATGGCTACACCTTC; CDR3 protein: CASSPLWGGDRDLYGYTF
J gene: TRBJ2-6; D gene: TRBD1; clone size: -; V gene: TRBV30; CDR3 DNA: TGTGCAGCACCGGCAGGGGGCTCTGGGGCCAACGGCCTGACTTTC; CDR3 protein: CAAPAGGSGANGLTF
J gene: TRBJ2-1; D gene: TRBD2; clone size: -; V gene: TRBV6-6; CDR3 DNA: TGTACCAGCAGTCTTATAGCGGGGAATAATGAGCAGTTCTTC; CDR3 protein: CTSSLIAGNNEQFF
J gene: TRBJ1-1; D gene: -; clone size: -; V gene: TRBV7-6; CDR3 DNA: TGTGCCAGCAGCTTAGGTCGGGGTAACACTGAAGCTTTCTTT; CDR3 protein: CASSLGRGNTEAFF
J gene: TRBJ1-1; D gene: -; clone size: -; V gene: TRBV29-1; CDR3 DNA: TGCAGCGTTGTCGAAGGGGCGGCTGAAGCTTTCTTT; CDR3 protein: CSVVEGAAEAFF
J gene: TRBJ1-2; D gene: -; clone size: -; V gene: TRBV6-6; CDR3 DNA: TGTGCCAGCAGTTACTCGGGGGGAAGGGATGGCTACACCTTC; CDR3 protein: CASSYSGGRDGYTF
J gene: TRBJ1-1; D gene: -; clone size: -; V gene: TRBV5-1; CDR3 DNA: TGCGCCAGCAGCCATTCACAGGGTGGCGACACTGAAGCTTTCTTT; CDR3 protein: CASSHSQGGDTEAFF
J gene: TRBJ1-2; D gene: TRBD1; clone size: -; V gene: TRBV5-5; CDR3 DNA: TGTGCCAGCAGCTTGGACGGGACAGGGCGGTACTATGGCTACACCTTC; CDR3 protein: CASSLDGTGRYYGYTF
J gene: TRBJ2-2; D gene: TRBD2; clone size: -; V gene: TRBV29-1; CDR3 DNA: TGCAGCGGTGGACTAGCGGAGACCGGGGAGCTGTTTTTT; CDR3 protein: CSGGLAETGELFF
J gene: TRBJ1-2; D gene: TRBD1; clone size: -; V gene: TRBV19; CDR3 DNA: TGTGCCAGTAGCCTGGACAGGGGCTATGGCTACACCTTC; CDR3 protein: CASSLDRGYGYTF
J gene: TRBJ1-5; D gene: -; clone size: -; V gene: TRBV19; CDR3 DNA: TGTGCCAGTAGTGCCAGGGTATGGTACCAGCCCCAGCATTTT; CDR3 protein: CASSARVWYQPQHF
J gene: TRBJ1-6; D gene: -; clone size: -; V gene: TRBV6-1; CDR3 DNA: TGTGCCAGCACCCCAGGACAGTCAAATTCACCCCTCCACTTT; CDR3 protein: CASTPGQSNSPLHF
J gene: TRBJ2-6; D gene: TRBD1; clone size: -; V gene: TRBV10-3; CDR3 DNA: TGTGCCATCAGTGAGGACAGGGGAGGATTGTACTCTGGGGCCAACGTCCTGACTTTC; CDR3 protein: CAISEDRGGLYSGANVLTF
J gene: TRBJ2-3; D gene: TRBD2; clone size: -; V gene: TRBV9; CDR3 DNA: TGTGCCAGCAGCGTAGGACTAGCGGGTGGTGCAGATACGCAGTATTTT; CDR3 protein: CASSVGLAGGADTQYF
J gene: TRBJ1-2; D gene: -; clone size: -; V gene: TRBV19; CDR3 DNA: TGTGCCAGATCATCGCATGGACAGCTTATATATGGCTACACCTTC; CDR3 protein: CARSSHGQLIYGYTF
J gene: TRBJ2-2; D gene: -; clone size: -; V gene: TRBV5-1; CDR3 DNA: TGCGCCAGCAGCTTGATCTTTGGGACACTTATCACCGGGGAGCTGTTTTTT; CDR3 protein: CASSLIFGTLITGELFF
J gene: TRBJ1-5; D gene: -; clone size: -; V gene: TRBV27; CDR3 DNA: TGTGCCAGCAGTTTATCCAACCCCTATAGCAATCAGCCCCAGCATTTT; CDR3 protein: CASSLSNPYSNQPQHF
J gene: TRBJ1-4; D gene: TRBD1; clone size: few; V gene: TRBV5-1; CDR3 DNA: TGCGCCAGCAGCTTGGGGACAGGGCGAAAACTGTTTTTT; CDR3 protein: CASSLGTGRKLFF
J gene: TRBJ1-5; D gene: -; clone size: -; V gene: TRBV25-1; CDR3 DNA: TGTGCCAGCAGTGACAGTGATAGCAATCAGCCCCAGCATTTT; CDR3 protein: CASSDSDSNQPQHF
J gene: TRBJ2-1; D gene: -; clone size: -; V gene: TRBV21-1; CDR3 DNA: TGTGCCAGCAGCAAAGTGTCGGGACAGGGGTACAATGAGCAGTTCTTC; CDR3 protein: CASSKVSGQGYNEQFF
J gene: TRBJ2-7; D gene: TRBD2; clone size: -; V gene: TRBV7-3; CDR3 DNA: TGTGCCAGCAGCCCGTCCCGACTAGCGAGGGGCGAGCAGTACTTC; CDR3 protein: CASSPSRLARGEQYF
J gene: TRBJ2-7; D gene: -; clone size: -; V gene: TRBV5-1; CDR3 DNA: TGCGCCAGCAGCTTGGATTCGGGGGGCCGGGACGAGCAGTACTTC; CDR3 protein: CASSLDSGGRDEQYF
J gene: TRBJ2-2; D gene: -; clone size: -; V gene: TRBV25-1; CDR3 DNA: TGTGCCAGCAGCTTTTCAGGGAACACCGGGGAGCTGTTTTTT; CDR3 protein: CASSFSGNTGELFF
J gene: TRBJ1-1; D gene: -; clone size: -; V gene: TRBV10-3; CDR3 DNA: TGTGCCATCAGTGGAGGACAATCCACTGAAGCTTTCTTT; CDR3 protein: CAISGGQSTEAFF
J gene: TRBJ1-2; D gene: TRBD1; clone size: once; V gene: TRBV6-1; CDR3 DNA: TGTGCCAGCAGTGCACCCGGGACAGGGGCCGCCTATGGCTACACCTTC; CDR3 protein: CASSAPGTGAAYGYTF
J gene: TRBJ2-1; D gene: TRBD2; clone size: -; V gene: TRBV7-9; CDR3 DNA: TGTGCCAGCAGCTTAGCGCTAAGGACTAGCAATGACGATGAGCAGTTCTTC; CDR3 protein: CASSLALRTSNDDEQFF
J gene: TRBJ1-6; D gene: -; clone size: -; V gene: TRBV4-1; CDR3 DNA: TGCGCCAGCAGCCAAGGTGGGCAAAGCTCCTATAATTCACCCCTCCACTTT; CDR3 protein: CASSQGGQSSYNSPLHF
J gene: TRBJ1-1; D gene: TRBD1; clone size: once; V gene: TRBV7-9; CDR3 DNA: TGTTCCAGCTCCCGGGACAGGGATGAAGCTTTCTTT; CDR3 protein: CSSSRDRDEAFF
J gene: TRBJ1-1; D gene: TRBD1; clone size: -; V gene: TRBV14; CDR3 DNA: TGTGCCAGCAGCCCGACAGGGACACCAGAAGCTTTCTTT; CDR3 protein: CASSPTGTPEAFF
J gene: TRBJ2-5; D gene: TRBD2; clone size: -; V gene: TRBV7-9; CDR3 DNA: TGTGCCAGCAGCTTCCGGGGGGGCCGCGGTGAGACCCAGTACTTC; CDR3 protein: CASSFRGGRGETQYF
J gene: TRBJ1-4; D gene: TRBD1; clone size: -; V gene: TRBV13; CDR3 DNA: TGTGCCAGCCACCGATCCGGGACAGGGAATGAAAAACTGTTTTTT; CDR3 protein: CASHRSGTGNEKLFF
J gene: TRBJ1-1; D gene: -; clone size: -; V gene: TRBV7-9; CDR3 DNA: TGTGCCAGCAGCTTACAGGGGAACACTGAAGCTTTCTTT; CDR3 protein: CASSLQGNTEAFF